Shown below are 19 T cell receptor beta chains from a single sample sequenced in a study of blood T cell repertoires in COVID-19 (dated by TCRdb to the early 2020s). The receptor library was made with the immunoSEQ multiplex PCR assay. TCRdb carries this immuneACCESS record with in-frame sequences only. Its versions omit some clonotypes, under half of them owing to an unresolved V gene in the studies checked, with the rest unexplained. Recorded for this sample are about 74,000 clones; about 90% of them occurred a single time. The top ten constitute 1.9% of the sample. Source material: peripheral blood. The receptors come from a woman at least 80 years old with active or convalescent COVID-19.

This clone was found once. This rearrangement joins TRBV4-2 to TRBJ1-2; weak D call: TRBD1 (6 bases). V lost 4 bases and J 8 bases, leaving 20 bases between the germline ends. Germline assignment: CDR1 LGHNA and CDR2 YNFKEQ. The length of the CDR3 is 15 residues. The CDR3 loop is CASSPEDSLQGGYTF. Written as DNA, the CDR3 is TGTGCCAGCAGCCCAGAAGACAGCCTCCAGGGGGGCTACACCTTC.

The rearrangement links TRBV7-2 to TRBJ1-2; maybe TRBD1 (5 bases). V was cut by 3 bases and J by 7 bases, with 18 bases left in between. This CDR3 comprises 15 residues. Germline CDR1 SGHTA, CDR2 FQGNSA. The CDR3 is CASSFPSGLGGGYTF. The CDR3 DNA reads as TGTGCCAGCAGCTTCCCCTCCGGACTGGGGGGTGGCTACACCTTC.

The chain combines TRBV9 with TRBJ2-1; TRBD1 matches 7 bases. Trimming took 4 bases from V and 2 from J; bases not matched to a gene: 6. CDR3 size: 15 residues. Germline lookup yields CDR1 SGDLS and CDR2 YYNGEE. The CDR3 reads CASSHGTEAYNEQFF. The DNA for the CDR3 is TGTGCCAGCAGCCACGGGACAGAGGCCTACAATGAGCAGTTCTTC.

The V call is TRBV7-2, the J call TRBJ1-1, with TRBD1 matching over 12 bases. The germline gives CDR1 SGHTA, CDR2 FQGNSA. This CDR3 comprises 16 residues. The ends lost 3 bases at V and 4 bases at J; junction bases unmatched: 6. This chain's CDR3 is CASSFGTGGKGTEAFF. The DNA for the CDR3 is TGTGCCAGCAGCTTCGGGACAGGGGGCAAAGGCACTGAAGCTTTCTTT.

This rearrangement joins TRBV7-9 to TRBJ2-2; the D gene is possibly TRBD1 (6 bases). Germline V gene lookup returns CDR1 SEHNR and CDR2 FQNEAQ (reference sequence). V was clipped by 5 bases and J by 5 bases, with 12 bases between them. This CDR3 comprises 14 residues. The CDR3 coding sequence is TGTGCCAGCAGCATAATACAGGGTACCGGGGAGCTGTTTTTT. This sequence encodes CASSIIQGTGELFF.

The CDR3 DNA reads as TGTGCCAGCTCACCACCGGGACAGGGTAGTGAAAAACTGTTTTTT. The encoded protein is CASSPPGQGSEKLFF. V gene TRBV18 combines with J gene TRBJ1-4, with 9 positions matching TRBD1. The junction had 3 bases not matched to a gene; V was cut back by 0 bases and J by 7 bases. The length of the CDR3 is 15 residues. In germline, CDR1 is KGHSH, CDR2 LQKENI.

This rearrangement joins TRBV3-1 (or the pseudogene TRBV3-2) to TRBJ2-3, with D unresolved. V was cut by 3 bases and J by 2 bases, with 9 bases left in between. In germline, CDR1 is LGHDT, CDR2 YNNKEL (reference sequence). There are 14 residues in the CDR3. CDR3 protein: CASSQRLDTDTQYF. CDR3 coding DNA: TGTGCCAGCAGCCAGAGGCTGGACACAGATACGCAGTATTTT.

This clone was seen more than once but under ten times. V gene TRBV5-8 combines with J gene TRBJ1-1; D not resolved. CDR1 is SGHTS and CDR2 is YDEGEE in the germline V gene. This CDR3 has 13 residues. V was pared by 1 base and J by 3 bases, with 7 bases between. The CDR3 region is CASSLRRYTEAFF. The CDR3 bases are TGTGCCAGCAGCTTGCGCCGGTACACTGAAGCTTTCTTT.

This clone was observed a few times. The J gene is TRBJ1-2, the V gene TRBV2; D unclear. Per the germline V gene, CDR1 is SNHLY and CDR2 is FYNNEI. CDR3 size: 15 residues. Trimming cost V 2 bases and J 5 bases, with 15 bases left between them. The CDR3 DNA reads as TGTGCCAGCAGTGAAAACCCTAATCCGGTTTATGGCTACACCTTC. The encoded protein is CASSENPNPVYGYTF. The entire variable domain, with the rest obtained from reference TRBV2 and TRBJ1-2, is as follows: EPEVTQTPSHQVTQMGQEVILRCVPISNHLYFYWYRQILGQKVEFLVSFYNNEISEKSEIFDDQFSVERPDGSNFTLKIRSTKLEDSAMYFCASSENPNPVYGYTFGSGTRLTVV.

V gene TRBV25-1 combines with J gene TRBJ1-3; possible D gene TRBD1, 6 bases. V lost 3 bases, J lost 4 bases, and 13 bases lay in between. Looked up from germline, CDR1 is MGHDK and CDR2 is SYGVNS. The CDR3 contains 15 residues. CDR3 in amino acids: CASSDLQGSGNTIYF. CDR3 DNA: TGTGCCAGCAGTGACCTACAGGGCTCCGGAAACACCATATATTTT.

V usage is TRBV6-1 and J usage is TRBJ1-1; 7 bases map to TRBD1. This CDR3 has 12 amino acids. The germline V gene has CDR1 MNHNS and CDR2 SASEGT. V trimming: 3 bases; J trimming: 5 bases; junction bases outside the gene matches: 0. As DNA, the CDR3 is TGTGCCAGCAGTGAGACAGGGACTGAAGCTTTCTTT. Residues: CASSETGTEAFF.

This chain links TRBV7-8 with TRBJ2-7; 12 bases fit TRBD2. This CDR3 is built from 14 residues. With V trimmed by 8 bases and J by 6 bases, 8 bases remained unmatched. Germline V gene data show CDR1 as SGHVS and CDR2 as FQNEAQ. CDR3 DNA: TGTGCCAGCCGGACTAGCGGGATAGTGGGCGAGCAGTACTTC. This sequence encodes CASRTSGIVGEQYF.

The gene calls are TRBV5-6 and TRBJ2-6; D not certain. This CDR3 is 15 amino acids long. Germline V gene data show CDR1 as SGHDT and CDR2 as YYEEEE. Trimming shortened V by 1 base and J by 2 bases, and 7 bases separated the two germline ends. The CDR3 nucleotides are TGTGCCAGCAGCTTGCGGGTAACTGGGGCCAACGTCCTGACTTTC. Its translation is CASSLRVTGANVLTF.

The gene calls are TRBV27 and TRBJ1-2; TRBD1 agrees at 10 bases. From germline, CDR1 is MNHEY and CDR2 SMNVEV (reference sequence). Trimming removed 6 bases from V and 6 bases from J; junction bases left unmatched: 10. CDR3 length: 15 amino acids. CDR3 sequence reads: CASSRPGQGYDGYTF. The CDR3, as DNA: TGTGCCAGCAGCCGCCCGGGACAGGGGTACGATGGCTACACCTTC.

The chain links TRBV12-5 to TRBJ1-1; D may be TRBD1 (5 bases). CDR3 length equals 13 residues. The germline V gene encodes CDR1 LGHNT and CDR2 FRNRAP. The ends were cut back, 7 bases at V and 5 bases at J, with 14 bases in the middle. For the CDR3, the DNA is TGTGCTAGTGCCCTCAGGGTTGGAACTGAAGCTTTCTTT. Residues: CASALRVGTEAFF.

The chain combines TRBV2 with TRBJ1-1, with D tentatively TRBD1 (6 bases). V lost 6 bases to trimming and J lost 5 bases, with 13 bases between them. This CDR3 contains 13 residues. Per the germline V gene, CDR1 is SNHLY and CDR2 is FYNNEI. The CDR3 here is CASRLTGGTEAFF. The CDR3 coding sequence is TGTGCCAGCAGGCTGACAGGTGGGACTGAAGCTTTCTTT.

This rearrangement joins TRBV2 to TRBJ2-1; possible D gene TRBD2, 5 bases. From germline, CDR1 is SNHLY and CDR2 FYNNEI. Between the trimmed V and J ends, which lost 6 bases and 13 bases, there was a span of 19 bases. This CDR3 comprises 13 residues. CDR3 region: CASRYSDWEYQFF. Here the CDR3 DNA reads TGTGCCAGCAGGTATTCAGACTGGGAGTACCAGTTCTTC.

CDR3 region: CASSLVVRSGRTQYF. Here the CDR3 DNA reads TGTGCCAGCAGCTTAGTTGTCAGGTCCGGGAGGACCCAGTACTTC. The chain links TRBV7-2 to TRBJ2-5, with D possibly being TRBD2 (6 bases). The CDR3 is made up of 15 amino acids. V was cut by 1 base and J by 7 bases, with 16 bases left in between. CDR1 SGHTA and CDR2 FQGNSA come from the germline V gene.

This clone was seen a single time. The V gene is TRBV11-2, the J gene TRBJ2-4; 9 nucleotides agree with TRBD2. From germline, CDR1 is SGHAT and CDR2 FQNNGV. The trim removed 5 bases at V and 0 bases at J, leaving 5 bases unmatched. This CDR3 is built from 16 residues. CDR3 region: CASSEAGGLAKNIQYF. For the CDR3, the DNA is TGTGCCAGCAGCGAAGCGGGGGGATTAGCCAAAAACATTCAGTACTTC.